This T cell receptor (beta chain) emerged from a study of somatic mutations in cytotoxic T cells in rheumatoid arthritis. Study results and caveats: Rheumatoid arthritis patients were compared with age-matched healthy controls, and their CD8+ T-cell clonality did not differ significantly.

The sample holds one count of this clone. Antigen: not known. Libraries were prepared by immunoSEQ multiplex PCR; TCRdb keeps only in-frame clonotypes and omits some of them. Of some 16,000 clones detected, 65% to 85% appear once; the ten largest clones hold approximately 9.3%. V lost 5 bases, J lost 7 bases, and 13 bases lay in between. Per the germline V gene, CDR1 is SGHRS and CDR2 is YFSETQ. This CDR3 has 13 residues. Input material: CD8+ T cells sorted from blood. The rearrangement links TRBV5-1 to TRBJ1-5; possible D gene TRBD1, 5 bases. The TCR sequence derives from an adult with rheumatoid arthritis. The CDR3 is CASREGPGQPQHF. As DNA, the CDR3 is TGCGCCAGCAGGGAGGGGCCGGGGCAGCCCCAGCATTTT. Full variable domain (missing parts from reference TRBV5-1 and TRBJ1-5): KAGVTQTPRYLIKTRGQQVTLSCSPISGHRSVSWYQQTPGQGLQFLFEYFSETQRNKGNFPGRFSGRQFSNSRSEMNVSTLELGDSALYLCASREGPGQPQHFGDGTRLSIL.